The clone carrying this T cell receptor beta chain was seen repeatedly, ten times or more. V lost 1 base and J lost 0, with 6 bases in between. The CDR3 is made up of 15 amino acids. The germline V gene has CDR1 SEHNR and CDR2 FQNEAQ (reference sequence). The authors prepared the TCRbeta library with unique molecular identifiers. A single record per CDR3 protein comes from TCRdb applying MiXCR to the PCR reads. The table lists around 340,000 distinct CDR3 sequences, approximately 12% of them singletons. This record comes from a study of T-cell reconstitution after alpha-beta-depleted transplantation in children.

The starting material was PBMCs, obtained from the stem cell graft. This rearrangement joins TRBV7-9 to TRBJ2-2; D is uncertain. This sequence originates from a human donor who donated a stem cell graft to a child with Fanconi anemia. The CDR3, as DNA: TGTGCCAGCAGCTTAGTACAGACGAACACCGGGGAGCTGTTTTTT. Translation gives CASSLVQTNTGELFF.